What follows is one TCR beta chain and its context. The antigen is unknown. This entry belongs to a study of graft-versus-host responses after intestinal transplantation. Overall study: Multivisceral, liver-intestinal, or isolated intestinal grafts went to recipients. Study-wide findings and caveats: Early after transplant, HvG clones declined as circulating GvH clones peaked.

The data were produced by immunoSEQ multiplex PCR, yet TCRdb's version contains in-frame clones alone and is incomplete. Of about 86,000 clones listed, 91% are singletons. Trimming cost V 5 bases and J 0 bases, with 11 bases left between them. The CDR3 totals 16 residues. Germline CDR1 and CDR2: LNHDA and SQIVND (reference sequence). The specimen comprised unstimulated CD8+ T cells sorted from spleen or lymph node cells, sampled before intestinal transplant. The source is a human donor who received an intestinal transplant. The chain uses TRBV19 and TRBJ1-6; D may be TRBD1 (5 bases). CDR3 in DNA: TGTGCCAGTAGTCTCGGGGGGGGCTCCTATAATTCACCCCTCCACTTT. Translating it yields CASSLGGGSYNSPLHF.